This T cell receptor beta chain was captured in a study of blood T cell repertoires in COVID-19. Measured with immunoSEQ multiplex PCR; TCRdb has only the in-frame clones, and not every one. The sample includes about 190,000 clones, less than 80% seen only once; the top ten take over 10%. Germline V lookup: CDR1 WNHNN, CDR2 SYGVQD (reference sequence). V lost 7 bases and J lost 4, with 13 bases in between. The CDR3 runs to 13 residues. V is TRBV10-1 and J is TRBJ1-1; D unclear. The sequencing input was peripheral blood. The receptor's source is a woman between 45 and 65 years old with acute or convalescent COVID-19. CDR3: CASTKGEGTEAFF. CDR3 DNA sequence: TGCGCCAGCACCAAGGGCGAGGGCACTGAAGCTTTCTTT.